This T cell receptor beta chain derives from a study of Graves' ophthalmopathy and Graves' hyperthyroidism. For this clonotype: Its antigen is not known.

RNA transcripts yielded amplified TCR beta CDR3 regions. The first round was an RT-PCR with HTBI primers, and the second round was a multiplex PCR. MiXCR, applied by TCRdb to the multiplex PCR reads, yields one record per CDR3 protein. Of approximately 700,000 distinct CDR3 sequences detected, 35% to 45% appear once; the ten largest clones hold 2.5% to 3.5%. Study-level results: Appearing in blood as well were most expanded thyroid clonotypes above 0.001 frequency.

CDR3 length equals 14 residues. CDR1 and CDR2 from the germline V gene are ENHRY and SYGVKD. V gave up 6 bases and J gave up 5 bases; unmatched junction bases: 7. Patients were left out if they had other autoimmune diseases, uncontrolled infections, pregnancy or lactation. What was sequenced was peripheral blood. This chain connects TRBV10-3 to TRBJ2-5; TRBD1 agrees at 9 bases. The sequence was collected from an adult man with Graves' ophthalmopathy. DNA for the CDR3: TGTGCCATCAGAACAGGGACAGGGATGGAGACCCAGTACTTC. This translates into CAIRTGTGMETQYF.